This TCR beta chain was recovered during a study of T cell repertoires in cytomegalovirus infection. With respect to this clonotype: The target antigen is unknown.

Study outcomes and limitations: CMV-specific TCR beta clonotypes restricted by HLA-C dominated the ex vivo response.

Germline trimming cut 1 base from V and 6 bases from J; bases unmatched to any gene: 10. The CDR3 totals 17 residues. From germline, CDR1 is MGHRA and CDR2 YSYEKL. TCRdb redid the calling of the reads with MiXCR, one entry per CDR3 protein. In the table there are approximately 500,000 distinct CDR3 sequences, roughly a third of which are singletons. The rearrangement joins TRBV4-1 to TRBJ2-1; 9 nucleotides match TRBD2. The TCR sequence derives from a human donor in good health (CMV status not recorded). Some clones in this sample may be carry-over from other donors' samples. This specimen consisted of cultured PBMCs, obtained from culture after CMV antigen stimulation. The CDR3 bases are TGCGCCAGCAGCCAAGTCCTAGCGGGACGGGCCCTCAATGAGCAGTTCTTC. This codes for CASSQVLAGRALNEQFF.